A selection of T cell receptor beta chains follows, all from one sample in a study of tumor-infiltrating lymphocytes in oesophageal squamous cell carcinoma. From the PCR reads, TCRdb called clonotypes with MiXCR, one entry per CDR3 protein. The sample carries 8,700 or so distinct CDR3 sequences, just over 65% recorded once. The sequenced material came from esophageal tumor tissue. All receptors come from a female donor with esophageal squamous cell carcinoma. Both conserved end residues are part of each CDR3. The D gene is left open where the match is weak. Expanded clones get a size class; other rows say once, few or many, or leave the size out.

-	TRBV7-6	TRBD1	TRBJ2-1	TGTGCTAGCAGCTTAGCCATACAGGGGGTGGGTTCCTACAATGAGCAGTTCTTC	CASSLAIQGVGSYNEQFF
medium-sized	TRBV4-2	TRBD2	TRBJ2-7	TGTGCCAGCAGCCAAACGGGACTAGCGGGAGGAGGGGCCCCCTACGAGCAGTACTTC	CASSQTGLAGGGAPYEQYF
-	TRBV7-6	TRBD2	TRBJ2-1	TGTGCTAGCAGCCCCGGACTAGCGGGCTCCTACAATGAGCAGTTCTTC	CASSPGLAGSYNEQFF
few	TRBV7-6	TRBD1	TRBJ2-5	TGTGCCAGCAGCTTAGGGACAGGGGCAGAGACCCAGTACTTC	CASSLGTGAETQYF
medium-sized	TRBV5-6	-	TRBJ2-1	TGTGCCAGCAGCTTGGAAGGGACCGTCTCCTACAATGAGCAGTTCTTC	CASSLEGTVSYNEQFF
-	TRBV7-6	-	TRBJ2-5	TGTGCCAGCAGCTTTAGCCGGGAGACCCAGTACTTC	CASSFSRETQYF
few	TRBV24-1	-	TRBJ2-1	TGTGCCACCAGTGGTTACCGGGCGGGAAGGAGCTCCTACAATGAGCAGTTCTTC	CATSGYRAGRSSYNEQFF
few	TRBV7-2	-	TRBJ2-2	TGTGCCAGCAGCTTAGCCAGGACGAACACCGGGGAGCTGTTTTTT	CASSLARTNTGELFF
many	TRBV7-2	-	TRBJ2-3	TGTGCCAGCAGCTTGGCGGGGCGAGGTAGCACAGATACGCAGTATTTT	CASSLAGRGSTDTQYF
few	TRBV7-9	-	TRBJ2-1	TGTGCCAGCACCTTGGACGGGGAGGACGAGCAGTTCTTC	CASTLDGEDEQFF
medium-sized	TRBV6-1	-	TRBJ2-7	TGTGCCAGCAGATTTAAGGGAACTAGCCGCGATGAGCAGTACTTC	CASRFKGTSRDEQYF
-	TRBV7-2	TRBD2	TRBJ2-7	TGTGCCAGCAGCTTAATCTCGGCGGGAGCGACTTACGAGCAGTACTTC	CASSLISAGATYEQYF
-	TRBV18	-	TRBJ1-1	TGTGCCAGCTCATGGCCACCGTGGAACACTGAAGCTTTCTTT	CASSWPPWNTEAFF
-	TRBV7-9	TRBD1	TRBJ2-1	TGTGCCAGCAGCTCACGACGACAGGGGGATAGGAATGAGCAGTTCTTC	CASSSRRQGDRNEQFF
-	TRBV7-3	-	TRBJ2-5	TGTGCCAGCAGCAATGATTGGGAGACCCAGTACTTC	CASSNDWETQYF
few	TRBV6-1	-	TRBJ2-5	TGTGCCAGCAGACAGGGTGTGGAGACCCAGTACTTC	CASRQGVETQYF
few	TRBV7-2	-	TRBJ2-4	TGTGCCAGCAGCGTAGGCGGACAGAAAAACATTCAGTACTTC	CASSVGGQKNIQYF
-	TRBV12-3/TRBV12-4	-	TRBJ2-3	TGTGCCAGCAGTTTAAATGGGGCAGATACGCAGTATTTT	CASSLNGADTQYF
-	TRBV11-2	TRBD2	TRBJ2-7	TGTGCCAGCAGCTTCGTAGCGGGGAGCTGGACAGATACGCAGTACTTC	CASSFVAGSWTDTQYF
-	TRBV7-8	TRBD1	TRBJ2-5	TGTGCCAGCAGCCTAATACCGGGACAGGCGAATGAGCAGTACTTC	CASSLIPGQANEQYF
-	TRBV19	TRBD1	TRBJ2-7	TGTGCCAGTAGCGACAGGGCCGGAGCCTCCTACGAGCAGTACTTC	CASSDRAGASYEQYF
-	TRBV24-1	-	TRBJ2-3	TGTGCCACCAGTGGTCCGACGGATACGCAGTATTTT	CATSGPTDTQYF
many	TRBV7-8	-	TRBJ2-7	TGTGCCAGCACCGGTTTTCAGGGACCCTCCTACGAGCAGTACTTC	CASTGFQGPSYEQYF
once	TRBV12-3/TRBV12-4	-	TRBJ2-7	TGTGCCAGCAGTGATGAGACTTCCTACGAGCAGTACTTC	CASSDETSYEQYF
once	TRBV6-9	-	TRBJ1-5	TGTGCCAGCAGATCCCGACCCACCGTCAGGACCCAGCATTTT	CASRSRPTVRTQHF
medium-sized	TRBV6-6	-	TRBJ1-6	TGTGCCAGCAGTTACTCGTCCGATAATTCACCCCTCCACTTT	CASSYSSDNSPLHF
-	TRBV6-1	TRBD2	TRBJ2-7	TGTGCCAGCAGGCTAGCGGGCCGCTCCTACGAGCAGTACTTC	CASRLAGRSYEQYF
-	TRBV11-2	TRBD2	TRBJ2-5	TGTGCCAGCAGCTTAGTGACTAGCGGGAGATTCGCTGAGCAGTACTTC	CASSLVTSGRFAEQYF
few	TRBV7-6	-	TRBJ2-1	TGTGCTAGCAGCCCGACTTCGGGGCCTTTCGGTAATGAGCAGTTCTTC	CASSPTSGPFGNEQFF
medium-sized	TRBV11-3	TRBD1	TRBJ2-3	TGTGCCAGCAGCTTACCACGGACAGGGCCAGATACGCAGTATTTT	CASSLPRTGPDTQYF
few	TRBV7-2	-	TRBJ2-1	TGTGCCAGCAGCTTCCAGATAAGGACAGAGCAGTTCTTC	CASSFQIRTEQFF
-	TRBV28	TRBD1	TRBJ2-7	TGTGCCAGCAGTTCTCCGGGACAGTCCCGTCCCTACGAGCAGTACTTC	CASSSPGQSRPYEQYF
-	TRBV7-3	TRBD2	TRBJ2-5	TGTGCCAGCAGCTTAGGGGACTATCAGACCCAGTACTTC	CASSLGDYQTQYF
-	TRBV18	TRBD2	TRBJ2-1	TGTGCCAGCTCACCACCAGGACTAGCACCCCGGGAGCAGTTCTTC	CASSPPGLAPREQFF
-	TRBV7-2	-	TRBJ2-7	TGTGCCAGCAGCTCGGAGGGAGGACAGCTCTACGAGCAGTACTTC	CASSSEGGQLYEQYF
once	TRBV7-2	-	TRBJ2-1	TGTGCCAGCAGCTTAGCCCAATACAATGAGCAGTTCTTC	CASSLAQYNEQFF
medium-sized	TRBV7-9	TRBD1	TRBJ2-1	TGTGCCAGCAGCTCCGGGACAGGGGTCCAGAATGAGCAGTTCTTC	CASSSGTGVQNEQFF
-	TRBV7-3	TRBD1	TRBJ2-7	TGTGCCAGCAGCGCGGACAGGTTTTCCTACGAGCAGTACTTC	CASSADRFSYEQYF
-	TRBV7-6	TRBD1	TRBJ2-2	TGTGCCAGCAGCTTCGGACAGGGTTACACCGGGGAGCTGTTTTTT	CASSFGQGYTGELFF
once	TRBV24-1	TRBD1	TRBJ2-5	TGTGCCACCAGTGATCCAGGACAGGGAGAAGAGACCCAGTACTTC	CATSDPGQGEETQYF